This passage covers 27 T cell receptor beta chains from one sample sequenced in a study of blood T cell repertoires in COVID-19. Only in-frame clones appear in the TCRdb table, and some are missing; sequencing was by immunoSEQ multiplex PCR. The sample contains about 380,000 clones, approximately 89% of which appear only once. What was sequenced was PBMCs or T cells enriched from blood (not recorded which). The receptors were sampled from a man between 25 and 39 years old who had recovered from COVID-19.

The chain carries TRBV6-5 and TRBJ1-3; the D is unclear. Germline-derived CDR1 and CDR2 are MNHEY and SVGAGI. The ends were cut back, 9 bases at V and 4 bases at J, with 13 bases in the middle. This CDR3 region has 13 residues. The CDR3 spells CASGREVGNTIYF. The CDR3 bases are TGTGCCAGTGGCCGGGAGGTGGGAAACACCATATATTTT.

CDR3 protein: CSASRRLADTDTQYF. CDR3 in DNA: TGCAGTGCTAGTCGCCGACTAGCGGACACAGATACGCAGTATTTT. This chain connects TRBV20-1 to TRBJ2-3, with 9 bases fitting TRBD2. The germline gives CDR1 DFQATT, CDR2 SNEGSKA (reference sequence). V lost 3 bases to trimming and J lost 2 bases; unmatched junction nucleotides: 6. This CDR3 spans 15 amino acids.

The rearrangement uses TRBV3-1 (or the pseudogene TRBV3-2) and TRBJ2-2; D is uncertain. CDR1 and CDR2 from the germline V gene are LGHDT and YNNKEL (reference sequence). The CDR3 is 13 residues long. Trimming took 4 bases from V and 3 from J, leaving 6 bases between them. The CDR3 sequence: CASSPPYTGELFF. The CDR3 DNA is TGTGCCAGCAGCCCCCCATACACCGGGGAGCTGTTTTTT.

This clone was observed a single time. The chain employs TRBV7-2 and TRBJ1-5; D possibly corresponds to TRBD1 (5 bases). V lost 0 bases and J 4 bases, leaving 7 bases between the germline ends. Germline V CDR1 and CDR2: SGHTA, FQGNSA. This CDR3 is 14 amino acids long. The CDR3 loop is CASSLAAGNQPQHF. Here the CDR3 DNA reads TGTGCCAGCAGCTTAGCCGCAGGGAATCAGCCCCAGCATTTT.

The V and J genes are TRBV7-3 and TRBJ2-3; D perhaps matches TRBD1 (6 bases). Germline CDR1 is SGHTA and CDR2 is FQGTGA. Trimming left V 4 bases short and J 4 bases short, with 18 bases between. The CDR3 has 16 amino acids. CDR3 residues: CASSSLNAGVADTQYF. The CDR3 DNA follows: TGTGCCAGCAGCTCCCTAAATGCAGGGGTGGCAGATACGCAGTATTTT. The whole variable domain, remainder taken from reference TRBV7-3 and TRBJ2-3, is GAGVSQTPSNKVTEKGKYVELRCDPISGHTALYWYRQSLGQGPEFLIYFQGTGAADDSGLPNDRFFAVRPEGSVSTLKIQRTERGDSAVYLCASSSLNAGVADTQYFGPGTRLTVL.

In nucleotides, the CDR3 is TGTGCCAGTACCCGGCGGATTTTCCCCTATGGCTACACCTTC. It encodes CASTRRIFPYGYTF. The chain has TRBV19 and TRBJ1-2; no reliable D call. This CDR3 has 14 amino acids. Trimming pared 7 bases from V and 4 bases from J, leaving 16 bases between. In germline, CDR1 is LNHDA, CDR2 SQIVND (reference sequence). Complete variable domain (other parts from reference TRBV19 and TRBJ1-2): DGGITQSPKYLFRKEGQNVTLSCEQNLNHDAMYWYRQDPGQGLRLIYYSQIVNDFQKGDIAEGYSVSREKKESFPLTVTSAQKNPTAFYLCASTRRIFPYGYTFGSGTRLTVV.

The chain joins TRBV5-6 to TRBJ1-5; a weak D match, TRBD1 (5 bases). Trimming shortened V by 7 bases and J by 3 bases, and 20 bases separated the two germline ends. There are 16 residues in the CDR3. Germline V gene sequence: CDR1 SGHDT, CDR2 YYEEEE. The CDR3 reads CASREGSIKINQPQHF. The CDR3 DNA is TGTGCCAGCCGGGAGGGGAGCATAAAAATCAATCAGCCCCAGCATTTT.

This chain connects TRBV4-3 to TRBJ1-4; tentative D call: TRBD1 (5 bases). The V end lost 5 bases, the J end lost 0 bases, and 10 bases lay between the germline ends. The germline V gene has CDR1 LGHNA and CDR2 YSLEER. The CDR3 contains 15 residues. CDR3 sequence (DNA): TGCGCCAGCAGCGGGGGACTTACAACTAATGAAAAACTGTTTTTT. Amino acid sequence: CASSGGLTTNEKLFF.

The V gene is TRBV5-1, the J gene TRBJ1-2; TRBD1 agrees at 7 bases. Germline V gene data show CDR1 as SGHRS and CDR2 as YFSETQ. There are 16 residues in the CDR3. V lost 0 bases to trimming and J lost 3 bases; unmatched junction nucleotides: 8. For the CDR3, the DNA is TGCGCCAGCAGCTTGGGACCGGGACAGCCCCACTATGGCTACACCTTC. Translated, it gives CASSLGPGQPHYGYTF.

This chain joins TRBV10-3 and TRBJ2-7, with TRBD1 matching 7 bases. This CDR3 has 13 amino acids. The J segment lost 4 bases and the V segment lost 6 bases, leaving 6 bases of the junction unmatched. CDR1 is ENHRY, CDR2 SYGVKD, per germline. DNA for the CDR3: TGTGCCATCAGGGACACGACAGGGTACGAGCAGTACTTC. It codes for CAIRDTTGYEQYF.

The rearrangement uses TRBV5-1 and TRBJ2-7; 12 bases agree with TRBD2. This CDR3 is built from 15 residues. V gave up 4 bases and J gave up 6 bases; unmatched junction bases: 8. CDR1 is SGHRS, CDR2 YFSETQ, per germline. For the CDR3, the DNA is TGCGCCAGCAGCCCGGGACTAGCGGGTTTGGTCGAGCAGTACTTC. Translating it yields CASSPGLAGLVEQYF.

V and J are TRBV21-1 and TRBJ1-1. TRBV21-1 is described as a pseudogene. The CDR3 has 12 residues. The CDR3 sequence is CAACGGDTEAFF. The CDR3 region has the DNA TGTGCCGCATGCGGGGGGGACACTGAAGCTTTCTTT.

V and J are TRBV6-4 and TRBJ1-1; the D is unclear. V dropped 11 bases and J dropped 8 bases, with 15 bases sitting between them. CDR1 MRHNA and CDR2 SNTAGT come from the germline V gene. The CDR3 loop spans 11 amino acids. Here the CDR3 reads CALQFGWEAFF. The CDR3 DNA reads TGTGCCCTTCAATTCGGGTGGGAAGCTTTCTTT.

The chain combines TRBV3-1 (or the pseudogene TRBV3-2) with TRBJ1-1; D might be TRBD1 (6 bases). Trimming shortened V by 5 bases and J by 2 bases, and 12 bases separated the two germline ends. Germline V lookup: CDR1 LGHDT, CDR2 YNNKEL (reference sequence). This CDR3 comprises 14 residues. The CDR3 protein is CASSAGVANTEAFF. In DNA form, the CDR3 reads TGTGCCAGCAGCGCAGGGGTCGCTAACACTGAAGCTTTCTTT.

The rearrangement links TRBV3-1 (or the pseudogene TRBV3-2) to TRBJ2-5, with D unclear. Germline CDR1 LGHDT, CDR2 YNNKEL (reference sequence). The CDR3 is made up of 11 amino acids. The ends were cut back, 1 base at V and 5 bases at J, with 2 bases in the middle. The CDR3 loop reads CASSQAETQYF. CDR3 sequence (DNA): TGTGCCAGCAGCCAAGCGGAGACCCAGTACTTC.

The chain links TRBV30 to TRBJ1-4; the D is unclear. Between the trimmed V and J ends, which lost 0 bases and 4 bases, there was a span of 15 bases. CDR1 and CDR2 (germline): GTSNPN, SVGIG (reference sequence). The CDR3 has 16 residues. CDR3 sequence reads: CAWSVSSVNRNEKLFF. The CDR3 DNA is TGTGCCTGGAGTGTTAGTTCGGTTAACCGTAATGAAAAACTGTTTTTT. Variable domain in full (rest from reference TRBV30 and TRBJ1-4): SQTIHQWPATLVQPVGSPLSLECTVEGTSNPNLYWYRQAAGRGLQLLFYSVGIGQISSEVPQNLSASRPQDRQFILSSKKLLLSDSGFYLCAWSVSSVNRNEKLFFGSGTQLSVL.

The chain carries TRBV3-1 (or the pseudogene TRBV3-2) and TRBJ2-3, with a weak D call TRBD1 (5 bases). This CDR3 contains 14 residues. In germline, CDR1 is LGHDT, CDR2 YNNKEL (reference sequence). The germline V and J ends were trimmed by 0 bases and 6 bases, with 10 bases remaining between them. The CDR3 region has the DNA TGTGCCAGCAGCCAAGATTTAGGGGTGGATACGCAGTATTTT. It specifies CASSQDLGVDTQYF.

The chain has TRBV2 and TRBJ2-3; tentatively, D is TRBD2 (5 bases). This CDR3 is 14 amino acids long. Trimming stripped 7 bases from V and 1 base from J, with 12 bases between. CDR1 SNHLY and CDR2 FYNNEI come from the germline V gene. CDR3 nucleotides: TGTGCCAGCAACGTACTAGATGGCACAGATACGCAGTATTTT. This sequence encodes CASNVLDGTDTQYF.

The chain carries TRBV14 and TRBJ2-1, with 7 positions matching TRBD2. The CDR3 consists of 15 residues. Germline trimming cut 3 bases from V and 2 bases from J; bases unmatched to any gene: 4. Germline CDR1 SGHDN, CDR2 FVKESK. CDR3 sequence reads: CASSQLGGTYNEQFF. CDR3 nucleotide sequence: TGTGCCAGCAGCCAGCTCGGGGGGACCTACAATGAGCAGTTCTTC.

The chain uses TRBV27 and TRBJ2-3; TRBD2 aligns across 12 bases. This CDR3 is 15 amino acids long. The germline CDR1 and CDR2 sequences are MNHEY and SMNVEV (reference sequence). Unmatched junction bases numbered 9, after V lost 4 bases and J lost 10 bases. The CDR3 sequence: CASSSRTSGVRAQYF. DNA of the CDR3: TGTGCCAGCAGTTCGCGGACTAGCGGGGTGCGGGCGCAGTATTTT.

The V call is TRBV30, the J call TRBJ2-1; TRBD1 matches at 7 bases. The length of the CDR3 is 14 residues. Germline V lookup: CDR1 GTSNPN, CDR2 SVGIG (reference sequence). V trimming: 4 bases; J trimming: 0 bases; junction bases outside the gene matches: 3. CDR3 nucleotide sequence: TGTGCCTGGACTAGGGACAGCTCCTACAATGAGCAGTTCTTC. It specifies CAWTRDSSYNEQFF.

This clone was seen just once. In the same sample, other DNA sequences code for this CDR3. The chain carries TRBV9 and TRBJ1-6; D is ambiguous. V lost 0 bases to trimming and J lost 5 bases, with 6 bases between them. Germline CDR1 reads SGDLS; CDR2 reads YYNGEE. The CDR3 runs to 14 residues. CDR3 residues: CASSVGQNNSPLHF. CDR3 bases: TGTGCCAGCAGCGTAGGGCAGAATAATTCACCCCTCCACTTT.

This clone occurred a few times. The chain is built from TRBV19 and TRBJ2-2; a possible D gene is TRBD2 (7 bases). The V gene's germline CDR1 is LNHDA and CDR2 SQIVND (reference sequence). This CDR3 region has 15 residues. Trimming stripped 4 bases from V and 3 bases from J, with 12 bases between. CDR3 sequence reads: CASSSGGPYTGELFF. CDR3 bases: TGTGCCAGTAGTAGCGGGGGCCCTTACACCGGGGAGCTGTTTTTT.

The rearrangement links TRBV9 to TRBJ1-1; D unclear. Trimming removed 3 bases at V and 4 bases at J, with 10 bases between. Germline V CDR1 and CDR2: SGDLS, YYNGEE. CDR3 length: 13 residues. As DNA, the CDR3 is TGTGCCAGCAGCGGTTTCCTGAGCACTGAAGCTTTCTTT. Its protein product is CASSGFLSTEAFF.

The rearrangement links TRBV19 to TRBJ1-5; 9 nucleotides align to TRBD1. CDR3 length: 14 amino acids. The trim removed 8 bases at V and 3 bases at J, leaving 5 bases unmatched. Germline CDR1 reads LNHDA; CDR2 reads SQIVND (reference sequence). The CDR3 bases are TGTGCCAGTGAGACAGGGGGAAACAATCAGCCCCAGCATTTT. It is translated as CASETGGNNQPQHF. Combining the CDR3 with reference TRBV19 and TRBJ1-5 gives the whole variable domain DGGITQSPKYLFRKEGQNVTLSCEQNLNHDAMYWYRQDPGQGLRLIYYSQIVNDFQKGDIAEGYSVSREKKESFPLTVTSAQKNPTAFYLCASETGGNNQPQHFGDGTRLSIL.

The CDR3 spells CASGIPTGDNQPQHF. DNA of the CDR3: TGTGCTAGTGGTATACCCACAGGGGACAATCAGCCCCAGCATTTT. The chain has TRBV12-5 and TRBJ1-5; TRBD1 aligns across 7 bases. Trimming cost V 5 bases and J 3 bases; bases outside gene matches: 7. Germline CDR1 is LGHNT and CDR2 is FRNRAP. This CDR3 comprises 15 residues.

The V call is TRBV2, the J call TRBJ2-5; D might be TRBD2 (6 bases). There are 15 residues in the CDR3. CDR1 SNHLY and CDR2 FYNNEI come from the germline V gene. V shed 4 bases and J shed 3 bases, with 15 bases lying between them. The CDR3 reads CASSALGLGKETQYF. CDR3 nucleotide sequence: TGTGCCAGCAGTGCTTTGGGACTCGGAAAAGAGACCCAGTACTTC.